One sample yielded the 10 T cell receptor beta chains listed below, sequenced in a study of cytotoxic CD8 clonotypes in ibrutinib-treated CLL. Sequencing was performed with immunoSEQ multiplex PCR; in TCRdb, only in-frame clones are kept and a portion is missing. The sample carries approximately 190,000 clones, over 65% recorded once. The material sequenced was PBMCs, taken after 12 months of ibrutinib treatment. Receptors were obtained from a human donor with chronic lymphocytic leukemia.

The V gene is TRBV25-1, the J gene TRBJ2-2, with TRBD2 matching over 10 bases. V lost 5 bases to trimming and J lost 7 bases; unmatched junction nucleotides: 10. The CDR3 length is 16 residues. Germline loops: CDR1 MGHDK, CDR2 SYGVNS. CDR3 DNA sequence: TGTGCCAGCAGTATTTGGGCTAGCGGGAGTAGCGGGGAGCTGTTTTTT. This encodes CASSIWASGSSGELFF.

This clone was detected only a few times. The genes are TRBV6-4 and TRBJ1-1; D remains ambiguous. The CDR3 spans 15 residues. Per germline, CDR1 MRHNA and CDR2 SNTAGT. Trimming removed 3 bases at V and 5 bases at J, with 16 bases between. The CDR3 here is CASSEWKGLGTEAFF. The CDR3 region has the DNA TGTGCCAGCAGTGAGTGGAAGGGTTTAGGAACTGAAGCTTTCTTT.

The chain recombines TRBV5-1 with TRBJ2-2; 7 bases are shared with TRBD1. Trimming cost V 4 bases and J 5 bases; bases outside gene matches: 8. Per germline, CDR1 SGHRS and CDR2 YFSETQ. CDR3 length: 15 residues. The CDR3 sequence: CASSVRQGGTGELFF. DNA for the CDR3: TGCGCCAGCAGCGTGAGACAGGGCGGAACCGGGGAGCTGTTTTTT.

V gene TRBV30 combines with J gene TRBJ2-1; D unclear. Trimming took 1 base from V and 8 from J, leaving 12 bases between them. Looked up from germline, CDR1 is GTSNPN and CDR2 is SVGIG (reference sequence). The CDR3 contains 13 residues. CDR3 sequence: CAWSGGLGHEQFF. The CDR3 DNA is TGTGCCTGGAGTGGAGGTCTCGGTCATGAGCAGTTCTTC.

The V call is TRBV6-5, the J call TRBJ2-5; D not resolved. The germline V gene encodes CDR1 MNHEY and CDR2 SVGAGI. CDR3 length equals 14 residues. The V and J ends lost 1 base and 4 bases respectively, with 10 bases between them. The CDR3 DNA reads TGTGCCAGCAGTTACTACCAACCAGGAGAGACCCAGTACTTC. Encoded protein: CASSYYQPGETQYF.

The V and J genes are TRBV7-9 and TRBJ2-5, with D possibly called TRBD1 or TRBD2 (5 bases each). This CDR3 is 14 amino acids long. The germline gives CDR1 SEHNR, CDR2 FQNEAQ (reference sequence). The V and J ends lost 3 bases and 3 bases respectively, with 11 bases between them. CDR3 sequence: CASSFGTEKETQYF. The DNA of the CDR3 is TGTGCCAGCAGCTTTGGGACGGAGAAAGAGACCCAGTACTTC. The whole variable domain, filled in from reference TRBV7-9 and TRBJ2-5, reads DTGVSQNPRHKITKRGQNVTFRCDPISEHNRLYWYRQTLGQGPEFLTYFQNEAQLEKSRLLSDRFSAERPKGSFSTLEIQRTEQGDSAMYLCASSFGTEKETQYFGPGTRLLVL.

The chain links TRBV29-1 to TRBJ2-1, with a possible D match to TRBD2 (5 bases). In germline, CDR1 is SQVTM, CDR2 ANQGSEA. This CDR3 comprises 15 residues. Trimming pared 2 bases from V and 3 bases from J, leaving 14 bases between. CDR3 nucleotide sequence: TGCAGCGTTGAAACCGGGAACTTAAACTACAATGAGCAGTTCTTC. This gives the protein CSVETGNLNYNEQFF.

In DNA, the CDR3 is TGTGCCAGCAGCCAAGTCATAGCGGGAGGAAATGAGCAGTTCTTC. It encodes CASSQVIAGGNEQFF. This rearrangement joins TRBV4-2 to TRBJ2-1; TRBD2 aligns across 10 bases. CDR3 length equals 15 residues. The V segment lost 1 base and the J segment 7 bases; nucleotides outside the gene matches: 4. In germline, CDR1 is LGHNA, CDR2 YNFKEQ.

The chain combines TRBV29-1 with TRBJ2-1; 11 bases are shared with TRBD2. V shed 6 bases and J 4 bases; nucleotides not matched to a gene: 5. The CDR3 is 14 amino acids. Germline V gene lookup returns CDR1 SQVTM and CDR2 ANQGSEA. CDR3 coding DNA: TGCAGCGTGCAAACTAGCGGGGGATACAATGAGCAGTTCTTC. Its protein product is CSVQTSGGYNEQFF.

Concerning this clone itself: Other nucleotide sequences from this sample produce the same CDR3. V gene TRBV9 combines with J gene TRBJ2-7, with a weak D call TRBD2 (6 bases). Trimming shortened V by 0 bases and J by 4 bases, and 14 bases separated the two germline ends. CDR1 is SGDLS, CDR2 YYNGEE, per germline. CDR3 length equals 15 residues. In DNA, the CDR3 is TGTGCCAGCAGCGTAGGATCCGGGAGTTCGTACGAGCAGTACTTC. Protein: CASSVGSGSSYEQYF.